This T cell receptor (beta chain) was captured in a study of T cell repertoires in cytomegalovirus infection. Findings of the study overall: Of the TCR beta families, the public ones yielded a cumulative frequency that identified carriers of CMV plus the relevant HLA.

A word on this clonotype: Its antigen remains unidentified.

In TCRdb, the reads were re-called with MiXCR into one record per CDR3 protein. The data hold 400,000 to 600,000 distinct CDR3 sequences, with 42% observed a single time. Germline CDR1 reads SGHTA; CDR2 reads FQGNSA. CDR3 length equals 14 residues. V lost 1 base, J lost 7 bases, and 14 bases lay in between. This sequence was found in a human donor in good health (CMV status not recorded). Some clones in this sample may be carry-over from other donors' samples. V usage is TRBV7-2 and J usage is TRBJ2-7; D assignment may be TRBD1 or TRBD2 (6 bases each). The sequencing here drew on cultured PBMCs, taken from culture after CMV antigen stimulation. CDR3: CASSLGPGAGEQYF. For the CDR3, the DNA is TGTGCCAGCAGCTTAGGCCCGGGGGCGGGTGAGCAGTACTTC.